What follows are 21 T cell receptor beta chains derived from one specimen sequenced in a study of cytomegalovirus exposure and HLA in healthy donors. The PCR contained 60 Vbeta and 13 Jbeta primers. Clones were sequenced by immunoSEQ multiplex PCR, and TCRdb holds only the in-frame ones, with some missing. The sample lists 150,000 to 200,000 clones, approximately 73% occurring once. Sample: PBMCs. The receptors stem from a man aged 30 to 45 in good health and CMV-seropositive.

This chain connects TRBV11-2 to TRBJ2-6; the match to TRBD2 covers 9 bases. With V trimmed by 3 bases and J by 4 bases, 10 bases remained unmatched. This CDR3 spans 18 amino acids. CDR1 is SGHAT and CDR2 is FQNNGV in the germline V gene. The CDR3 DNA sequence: TGTGCCAGCAGCTTGGGTAGCGGGAGTCTTGCGGGGGCCAACGTCCTGACTTTC. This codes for CASSLGSGSLAGANVLTF.

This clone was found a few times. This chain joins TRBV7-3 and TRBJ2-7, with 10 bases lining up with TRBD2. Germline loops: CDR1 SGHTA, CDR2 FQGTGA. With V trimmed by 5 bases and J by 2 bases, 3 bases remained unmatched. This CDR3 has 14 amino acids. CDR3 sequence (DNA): TGTGCCAGCAGCAGGACTAGCGGACCCTACGAGCAGTACTTC. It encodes CASSRTSGPYEQYF.

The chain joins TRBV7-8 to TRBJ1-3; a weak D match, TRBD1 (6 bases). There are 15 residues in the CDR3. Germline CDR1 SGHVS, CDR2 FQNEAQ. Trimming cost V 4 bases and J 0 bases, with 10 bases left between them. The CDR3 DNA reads TGTGCCAGCAGCTCCGAGGGGGTCTCTGGAAACACCATATATTTT. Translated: CASSSEGVSGNTIYF. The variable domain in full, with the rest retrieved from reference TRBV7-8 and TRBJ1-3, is GAGVSQSPRYKVAKRGQDVALRCDPISGHVSLFWYQQALGQGPEFLTYFQNEAQLDKSGLPSDRFFAERPEGSVSTLKIQRTQQEDSAVYLCASSSEGVSGNTIYFGEGSWLTVV.

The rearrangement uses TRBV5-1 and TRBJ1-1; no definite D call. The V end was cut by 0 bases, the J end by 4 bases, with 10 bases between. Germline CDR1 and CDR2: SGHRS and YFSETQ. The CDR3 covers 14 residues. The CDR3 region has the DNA TGCGCCAGCAGCTTGGGCATGAGTTCCACTGAAGCTTTCTTT. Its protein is CASSLGMSSTEAFF.

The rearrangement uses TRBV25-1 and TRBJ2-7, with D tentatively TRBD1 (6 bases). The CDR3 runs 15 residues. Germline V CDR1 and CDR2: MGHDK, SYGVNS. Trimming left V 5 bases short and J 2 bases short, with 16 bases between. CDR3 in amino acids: CASSNFRDTAYEQYF. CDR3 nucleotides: TGTGCCAGCAGTAACTTCCGGGACACTGCCTACGAGCAGTACTTC.

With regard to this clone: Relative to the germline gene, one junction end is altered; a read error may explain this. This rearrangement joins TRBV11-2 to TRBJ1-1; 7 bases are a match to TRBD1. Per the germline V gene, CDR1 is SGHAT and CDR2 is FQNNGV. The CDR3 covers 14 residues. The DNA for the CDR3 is TGTGCCAGCAGCCGGAACAGGGGTACCACTGAAACTTTCTTT. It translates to CASSRNRGTTETFF.

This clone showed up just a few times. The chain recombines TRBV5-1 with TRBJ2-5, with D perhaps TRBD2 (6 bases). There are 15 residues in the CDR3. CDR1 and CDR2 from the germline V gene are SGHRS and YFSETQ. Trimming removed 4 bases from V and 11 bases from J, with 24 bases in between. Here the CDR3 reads CASSTTTRFLGEQYF. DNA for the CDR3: TGCGCCAGCAGCACCACGACTAGATTTCTGGGGGAGCAGTACTTC.

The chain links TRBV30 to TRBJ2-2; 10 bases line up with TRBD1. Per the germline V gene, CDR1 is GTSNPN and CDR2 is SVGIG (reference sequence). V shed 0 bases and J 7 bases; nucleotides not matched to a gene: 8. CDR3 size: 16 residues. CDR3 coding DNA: TGTGCCTGGAGTGTCTTTCCGGGACAGGGGATCGGGGAGCTGTTTTTT. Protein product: CAWSVFPGQGIGELFF. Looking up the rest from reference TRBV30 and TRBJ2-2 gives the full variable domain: SQTIHQWPATLVQPVGSPLSLECTVEGTSNPNLYWYRQAAGRGLQLLFYSVGIGQISSEVPQNLSASRPQDRQFILSSKKLLLSDSGFYLCAWSVFPGQGIGELFFGEGSRLTVL.

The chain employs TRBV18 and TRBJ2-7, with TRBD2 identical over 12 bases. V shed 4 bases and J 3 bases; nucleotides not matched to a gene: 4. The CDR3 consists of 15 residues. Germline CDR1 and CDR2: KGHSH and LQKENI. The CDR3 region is CASSLRLAGDYEQYF. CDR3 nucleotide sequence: TGTGCCAGCTCACTTAGACTAGCGGGAGACTACGAGCAGTACTTC.

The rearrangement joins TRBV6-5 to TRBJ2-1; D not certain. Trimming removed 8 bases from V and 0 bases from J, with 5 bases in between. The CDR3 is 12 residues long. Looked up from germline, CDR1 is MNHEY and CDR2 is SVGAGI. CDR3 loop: CASRSSYNEQFF. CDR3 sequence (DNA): TGTGCCAGCCGGAGCTCCTACAATGAGCAGTTCTTC.

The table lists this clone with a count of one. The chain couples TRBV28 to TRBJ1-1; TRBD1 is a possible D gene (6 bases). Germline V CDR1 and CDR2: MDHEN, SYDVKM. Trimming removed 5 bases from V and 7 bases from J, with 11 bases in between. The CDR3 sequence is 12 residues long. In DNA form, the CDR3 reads TGTGCCAGCAGTCTCGACAGGATTGAAGCTTTCTTT. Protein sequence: CASSLDRIEAFF.

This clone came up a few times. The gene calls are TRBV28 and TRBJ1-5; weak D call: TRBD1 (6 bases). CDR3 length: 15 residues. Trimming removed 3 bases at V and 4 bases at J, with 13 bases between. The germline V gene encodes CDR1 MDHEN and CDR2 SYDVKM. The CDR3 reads CASSFLQGDNQPQHF. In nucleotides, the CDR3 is TGTGCCAGCAGTTTCTTACAGGGCGATAATCAGCCCCAGCATTTT. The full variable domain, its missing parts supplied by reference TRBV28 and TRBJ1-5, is DVKVTQSSRYLVKRTGEKVFLECVQDMDHENMFWYRQDPGLGLRLIYFSYDVKMKEKGDIPEGYSVSREKKERFSLILESASTNQTSMYLCASSFLQGDNQPQHFGDGTRLSIL.

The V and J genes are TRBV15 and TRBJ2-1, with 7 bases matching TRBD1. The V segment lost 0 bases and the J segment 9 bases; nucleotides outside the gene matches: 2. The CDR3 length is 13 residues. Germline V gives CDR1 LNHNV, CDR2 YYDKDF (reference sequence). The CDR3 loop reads CATSRDRDSEQFF. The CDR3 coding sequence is TGTGCCACCAGCAGAGATCGGGACAGTGAGCAGTTCTTC.

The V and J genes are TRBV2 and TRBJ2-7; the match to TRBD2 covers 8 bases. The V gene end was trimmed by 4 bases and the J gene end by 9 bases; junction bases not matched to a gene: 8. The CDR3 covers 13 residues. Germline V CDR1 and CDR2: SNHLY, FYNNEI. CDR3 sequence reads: CASSGLAQQTQYF. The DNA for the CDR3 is TGTGCCAGCAGTGGACTAGCGCAACAAACGCAGTACTTC.

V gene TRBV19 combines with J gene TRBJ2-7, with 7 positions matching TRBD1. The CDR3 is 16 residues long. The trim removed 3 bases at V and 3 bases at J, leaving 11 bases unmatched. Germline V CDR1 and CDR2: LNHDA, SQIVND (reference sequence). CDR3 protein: CASSILTGAPLYEQYF. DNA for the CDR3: TGTGCCAGTAGTATCCTCACAGGGGCGCCCCTCTACGAGCAGTACTTC.

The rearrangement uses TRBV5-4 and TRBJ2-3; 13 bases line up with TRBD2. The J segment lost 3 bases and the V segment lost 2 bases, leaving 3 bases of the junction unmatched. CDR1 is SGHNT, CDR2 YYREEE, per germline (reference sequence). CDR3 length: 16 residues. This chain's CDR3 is CASSFRTSGSTDTQYF. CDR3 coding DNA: TGTGCCAGCAGCTTTCGGACTAGCGGGAGTACAGATACGCAGTATTTT.

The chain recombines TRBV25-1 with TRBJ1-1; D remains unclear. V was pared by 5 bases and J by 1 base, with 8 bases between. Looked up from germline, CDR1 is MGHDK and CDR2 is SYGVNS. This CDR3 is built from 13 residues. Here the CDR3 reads CASSRLRNTEAFF. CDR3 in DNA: TGTGCCAGCAGTCGACTACGGAACACTGAAGCTTTCTTT. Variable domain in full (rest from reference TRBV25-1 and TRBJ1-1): EADIYQTPRYLVIGTGKKITLECSQTMGHDKMYWYQQDPGMELHLIHYSYGVNSTEKGDLSSESTVSRIRTEHFPLTLESARPSHTSQYLCASSRLRNTEAFFGQGTRLTVV.

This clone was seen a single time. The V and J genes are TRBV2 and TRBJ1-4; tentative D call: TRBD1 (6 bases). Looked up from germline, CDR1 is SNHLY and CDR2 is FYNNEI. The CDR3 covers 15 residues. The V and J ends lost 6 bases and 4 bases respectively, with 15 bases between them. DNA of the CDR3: TGTGCCAGCAGGGGTTTGACAGGACGTAATGAAAAACTGTTTTTT. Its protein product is CASRGLTGRNEKLFF. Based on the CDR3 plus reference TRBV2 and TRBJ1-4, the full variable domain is EPEVTQTPSHQVTQMGQEVILRCVPISNHLYFYWYRQILGQKVEFLVSFYNNEISEKSEIFDDQFSVERPDGSNFTLKIRSTKLEDSAMYFCASRGLTGRNEKLFFGSGTQLSVL.

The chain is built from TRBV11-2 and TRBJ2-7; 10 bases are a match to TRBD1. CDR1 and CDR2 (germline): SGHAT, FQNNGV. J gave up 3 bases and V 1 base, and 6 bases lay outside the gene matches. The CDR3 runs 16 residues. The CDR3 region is CASSLVGTGAFYEQYF. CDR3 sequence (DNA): TGTGCCAGCAGCTTAGTGGGGACAGGGGCGTTCTACGAGCAGTACTTC.

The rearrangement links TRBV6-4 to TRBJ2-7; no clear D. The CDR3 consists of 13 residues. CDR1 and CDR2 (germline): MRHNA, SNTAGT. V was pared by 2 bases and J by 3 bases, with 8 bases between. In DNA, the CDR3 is TGTGCCAGCAGTGACGGTAGCAGCTACGAGCAGTACTTC. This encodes CASSDGSSYEQYF.

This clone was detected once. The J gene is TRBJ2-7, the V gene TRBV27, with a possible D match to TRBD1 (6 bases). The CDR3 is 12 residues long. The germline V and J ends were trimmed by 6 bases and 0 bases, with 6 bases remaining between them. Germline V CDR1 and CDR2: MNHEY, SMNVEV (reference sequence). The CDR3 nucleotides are TGTGCCAGCAGGGACAGCTCCTACGAGCAGTACTTC. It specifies CASRDSSYEQYF.